Given below is one T cell receptor (beta chain) in context. Its cognate antigen is unknown. This table comes from immunoSEQ multiplex PCR, and its TCRdb copy is limited to in-frame clones, with some not included. The sample lists about 42,000 clones; around 87% were seen once. The germline V gene has CDR1 SGHDT and CDR2 YYEEEE. Trimming stripped 2 bases from V and 7 bases from J, with 10 bases between. The CDR3 consists of 13 residues. The record originates from a study of OX40 agonist ivuxolimab in advanced cancers. General study findings and limits: On average, CD8+ T cells showed a greater number of expanded clones than CD4+. Those patients achieving a partial response at 0.1-3.0 mg/kg showed among the lowest clonal expansion. The antigens recognized by the expanded peripheral T cells, that is their antigen specificity, were not determined.

The receptor was derived from an adult with an advanced solid tumor such as melanoma, head and neck, liver or kidney cancer. The V and J genes are TRBV5-6 and TRBJ2-1, with D maybe TRBD1 (6 bases). Specimen: CD4+ or CD8+ T cells sorted from blood, collected in a trial of the OX40 agonist ivuxolimab. In nucleotides, the CDR3 is TGTGCCAGCAGCTTTAGACAGGTTAATGAGCAGTTCTTC. As protein: CASSFRQVNEQFF.